This TCR beta chain comes out of a study of CD8 T cells in ankylosing spondylitis. After removal of 6 bases from V and 2 bases from J, the junction contained 16 bases not matched to a gene. Germline values: CDR1 DFQATT, CDR2 SNEGSKA (reference sequence). This CDR3 region has 17 residues. For TCR beta, libraries came from quantitative 5'-RACE with molecular barcodes. TCRdb reprocessed the 5' RACE reads with MiXCR, giving one entry per CDR3 protein. The sample carries about 190,000 distinct CDR3 sequences, about an eighth recorded once. In its sample, this clonotype was seen many times. Its target is not known. Study observations and caveats: From matched ankylosing spondylitis synovial fluid, disease-linked clones were reportedly recovered at significantly enriched levels. Ankylosing spondylitis blood appeared to be characterized by a TCR beta motif of eight highly homologous variants. Some motif variants had been reported before (in reactive arthritis synovial fluid and blood).

This chain connects TRBV20-1 to TRBJ2-3; TRBD2 agrees at 8 bases. This receptor was taken from a female donor with ankylosing spondylitis or in good health (not recorded which). Material: blood, either unsorted or a sorted T cell fraction (not recorded which). CDR3 sequence: CSAIREGGLSFTDTQYF. In nucleotides, the CDR3 is TGCAGTGCAATACGGGAGGGAGGGCTTAGTTTCACAGATACGCAGTATTTT.